One and the same sample provided the 17 T cell receptor beta chains below, sequenced in a study of cytomegalovirus exposure and HLA in healthy donors. 60 Vbeta and 13 Jbeta primers were used in PCR. Only in-frame clones appear in the TCRdb table, and some are missing; sequencing was by immunoSEQ multiplex PCR. The sample shows roughly 110,000 clones, roughly 74% of them seen only once. Input material: PBMCs. These receptors were collected from a man in his forties in good health and CMV-seronegative.

The J gene is TRBJ2-3, the V gene TRBV18; 9 nucleotides align to TRBD2. CDR1 and CDR2 from the germline V gene are KGHSH and LQKENI. The CDR3 sequence is 15 residues long. V trimming: 4 bases; J trimming: 1 base; junction bases outside the gene matches: 3. CDR3 DNA: TGTGCCAGCTCACTCATAGCGGGGGGCACAGATACGCAGTATTTT. It encodes CASSLIAGGTDTQYF.

The genes are TRBV7-6 and TRBJ2-5; TRBD1 matches at 8 bases. The DNA matches TRBJ2-7 better at its end, which makes the J call doubtful. Looked up from germline, CDR1 is SGHVS and CDR2 is FNYEAQ. This CDR3 is 12 amino acids long. CDR3 nucleotides: TGTGCCAGCAGCGCACAGGGGGACGAGCAGTACTTC. Amino acid sequence: CASSAQGDEQYF.

This clone was recorded only once. The chain recombines TRBV29-1 with TRBJ2-2; the match to TRBD1 covers 7 bases. CDR3 size: 13 residues. V gave up 5 bases and J gave up 6 bases; unmatched junction bases: 6. Germline CDR1 SQVTM, CDR2 ANQGSEA. CDR3 DNA: TGCAGCGTTCCCGACAGGGAAGCCGGGGAGCTGTTTTTT. Translation: CSVPDREAGELFF.

The chain recombines TRBV11-3 with TRBJ2-5; 9 bases line up with TRBD1. CDR3 length equals 17 residues. Losses at the gene ends were 5 bases for V and 3 bases for J; bases not matched to a gene: 13. Germline V gene sequence: CDR1 SGHNT, CDR2 YENEEA. CDR3 amino acids: CASSPRRGQGIKETQYF. The CDR3 DNA reads as TGTGCCAGCAGCCCCAGGAGGGGACAGGGAATTAAAGAGACCCAGTACTTC.

This clone was recorded once. V gene TRBV11-2 combines with J gene TRBJ2-6, with D uncertain. CDR1 is SGHAT and CDR2 is FQNNGV in the germline V gene. V was trimmed by 5 bases and J by 0 bases, leaving 17 bases between them. The CDR3 has 18 amino acids. The CDR3 DNA reads TGTGCCAGCAGCCTCCCCACCATACACATCTCTGGGGCCAACGTCCTGACTTTC. Its translation is CASSLPTIHISGANVLTF.

The count of this clone is one. The chain recombines TRBV6-1 with TRBJ1-5; TRBD1 might be the D (6 bases). The CDR3 covers 15 residues. CDR1 and CDR2 (germline): MNHNS, SASEGT. The V end lost 4 bases, the J end lost 7 bases, and 17 bases lay between the germline ends. CDR3 residues: CASSALQGRGQPQHF. The CDR3 nucleotides read TGTGCCAGCAGTGCACTACAGGGAAGAGGCCAGCCCCAGCATTTT.

V usage is TRBV6-5 and J usage is TRBJ1-1; D ambiguous. The CDR3 is 12 residues long. V shed 2 bases and J shed 8 bases, with 9 bases lying between them. Per germline, CDR1 MNHEY and CDR2 SVGAGI. In nucleotides, the CDR3 is TGTGCCAGCAGTTACCAGGTCATAGAAGCTTTCTTT. Translated, it gives CASSYQVIEAFF.

This rearrangement joins TRBV14 to TRBJ2-1; D possibly corresponds to TRBD1 (6 bases). Trimming cost V 1 base and J 1 base, with 8 bases left between them. Germline CDR1 reads SGHDN; CDR2 reads FVKESK. The CDR3 runs to 15 residues. The CDR3 here is CASSQVTGSYNEQFF. Here the CDR3 DNA reads TGTGCCAGCAGCCAAGTTACAGGGTCCTACAATGAGCAGTTCTTC.

The gene calls are TRBV6-5 and TRBJ1-6, with 8 bases that match TRBD1. V was clipped by 6 bases and J by 10 bases; unmatched bases: 8. Germline V gene lookup returns CDR1 MNHEY and CDR2 SVGAGI. CDR3 length: 14 residues. DNA of the CDR3: TGTGCCAGCAGCAGGGGGCAGTCAGGCTCACCCCTCCACTTT. This gives the protein CASSRGQSGSPLHF.

The chain joins TRBV5-1 to TRBJ1-2; 8 bases are a match to TRBD1. Unmatched junction bases numbered 3, after V lost 3 bases and J lost 2 bases. The CDR3 spans 14 residues. From germline, CDR1 is SGHRS and CDR2 YFSETQ. The CDR3 region has the DNA TGCGCCAGCAGCTCTGACAGGGGAAACTATGGCTACACCTTC. This codes for CASSSDRGNYGYTF.

The chain recombines TRBV23-1 with TRBJ2-7, with 9 bases aligning to TRBD2. TRBV23-1 is annotated as an ORF whose role is uncertain. This CDR3 contains 17 residues. The V and J ends lost 3 bases and 2 bases, in that order; junction bases with no gene match: 11. CDR3 sequence: CASSHSGHAGGTYEQYF. The CDR3 nucleotides read TGCGCCAGCAGTCATTCCGGACATGCGGGAGGGACCTACGAGCAGTACTTC.

This clone was seen just once. J is TRBJ1-1 and V is TRBV6-5, with D possibly TRBD1 on 5 matching bases. V was clipped by 0 bases and J by 1 base, with 12 bases between them. CDR1 MNHEY and CDR2 SVGAGI come from the germline V gene. The CDR3 sequence is 16 residues long. The CDR3 is CASSYSLGRANTEAFF. In DNA form, the CDR3 reads TGTGCCAGCAGTTACTCATTGGGCAGGGCGAACACTGAAGCTTTCTTT.

In regard to this clone: The sample holds other DNA sequences that translate to the same CDR3. The rearrangement joins TRBV5-1 to TRBJ1-2; TRBD1 matches 7 bases. Trimming cost V 0 bases and J 2 bases; bases outside gene matches: 1. The CDR3 covers 14 residues. Per the germline V gene, CDR1 is SGHRS and CDR2 is YFSETQ. The CDR3 nucleotides are TGCGCCAGCAGCTTGGGACAGGGAAACTATGGCTACACCTTC. Protein product: CASSLGQGNYGYTF.

A few counts support this clone. The chain recombines TRBV18 with TRBJ1-6; D is uncertain. V was cut by 6 bases and J by 7 bases, with 22 bases left in between. The CDR3 covers 17 residues. Germline V CDR1 and CDR2: KGHSH, LQKENI. In DNA form, the CDR3 reads TGTGCCAGCTCCCCCAACGGGATACCCCGATTCAATTCACCCCTCCACTTT. It specifies CASSPNGIPRFNSPLHF. The whole variable domain, filled in from reference TRBV18 and TRBJ1-6, reads NAGVMQNPRHLVRRRGQEARLRCSPMKGHSHVYWYRQLPEEGLKFMVYLQKENIIDESGMPKERFSAEFPKEGPSILRIQQVVRGDSAAYFCASSPNGIPRFNSPLHFGNGTRLTVT.

This clone was seen only a few times. The chain employs TRBV19 and TRBJ2-4, with a possible D match to TRBD1 (5 bases). The CDR3 is 15 residues long. The germline V and J ends were trimmed by 5 bases and 7 bases, with 18 bases remaining between them. Germline CDR1 is LNHDA and CDR2 is SQIVND (reference sequence). CDR3 amino acids: CASSPQASPGNIQYF. CDR3 bases: TGTGCCAGTAGTCCCCAGGCCAGCCCAGGGAACATTCAGTACTTC.

V and J are TRBV7-9 and TRBJ2-3; 9 nucleotides line up with TRBD2. CDR1 and CDR2 (germline): SEHNR, FQNEAQ (reference sequence). V gave up 5 bases and J gave up 1 base; unmatched junction bases: 10. There are 17 residues in the CDR3. The CDR3 DNA is TGTGCCAGCAGCGGTCCCGGGACTAGCCTCGGCACAGATACGCAGTATTTT. This encodes CASSGPGTSLGTDTQYF.

This sequence joins TRBV27 and TRBJ2-5, with 8 bases fitting TRBD1. The J call may be wrong; the DNA end is better matched by TRBJ2-7. Germline-derived CDR1 and CDR2 are MNHEY and SMNVEV (reference sequence). The CDR3 sequence is 13 residues long. CDR3 amino acids: CASSPGQGSEQYF. In DNA form, the CDR3 reads TGTGCCAGCAGCCCTGGACAGGGTTCCGAGCAGTACTTC.